This TCR beta chain was recovered during a study of T cells in Graves' hyperthyroidism and ophthalmopathy. Study-level background: Peripheral blood draws took place at initial diagnosis, ahead of any treatment.

In this sample, this clonotype turned up many times. Amplified TCR beta CDR3 regions derived from RNA transcripts. The TCR CDR3 was amplified in a first-round RT-PCR using the HTBI primer set. TCRdb re-called the multiplex PCR reads through MiXCR, storing one row per CDR3 protein. The data contain 400,000 to 500,000 distinct CDR3 sequences, 12% to 15% of them seen just once; the ten biggest clones take up more than 4.5%. CDR1 and CDR2 (germline): DFQATT, SNEGSKA (reference sequence). The junction had 9 bases not matched to a gene; V was cut back by 3 bases and J by 11 bases. The length of the CDR3 is 14 residues. The source of the PBMCs was around 9 ml of fresh peripheral blood.

The sequencing sample was made of blood. The clonotype was recovered from a young woman with Graves' hyperthyroidism. The chain combines TRBV20-1 with TRBJ2-5; 13 bases fit TRBD2. This CDR3 is CSASPGLAGAQQYF. For the CDR3, the DNA is TGCAGTGCTAGCCCCGGACTAGCGGGAGCCCAACAGTACTTC.